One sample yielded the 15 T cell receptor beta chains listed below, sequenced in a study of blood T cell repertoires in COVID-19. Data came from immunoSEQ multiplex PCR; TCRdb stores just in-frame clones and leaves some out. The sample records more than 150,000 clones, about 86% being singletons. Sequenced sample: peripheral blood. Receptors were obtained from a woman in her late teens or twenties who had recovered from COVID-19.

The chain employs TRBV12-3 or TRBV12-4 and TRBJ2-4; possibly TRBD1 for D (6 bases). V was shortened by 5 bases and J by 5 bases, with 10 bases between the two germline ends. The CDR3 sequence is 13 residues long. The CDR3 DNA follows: TGTGCCAGCAGTCCCCCAGGGGAAAACATTCAGTACTTC. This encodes CASSPPGENIQYF.

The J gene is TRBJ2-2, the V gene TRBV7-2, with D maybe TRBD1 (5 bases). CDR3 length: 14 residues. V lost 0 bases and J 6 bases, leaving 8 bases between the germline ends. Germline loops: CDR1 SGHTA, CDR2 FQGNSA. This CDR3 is CASSLAQGPGELFF. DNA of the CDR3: TGTGCCAGCAGCTTAGCTCAGGGCCCCGGGGAGCTGTTTTTT.

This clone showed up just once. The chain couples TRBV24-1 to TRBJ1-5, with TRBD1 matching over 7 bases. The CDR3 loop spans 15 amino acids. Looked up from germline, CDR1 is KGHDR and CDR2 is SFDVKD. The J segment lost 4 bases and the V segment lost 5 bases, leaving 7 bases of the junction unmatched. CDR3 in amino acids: CATSASGQKNQPQHF. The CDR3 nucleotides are TGTGCCACCAGTGCCTCGGGACAGAAAAATCAGCCCCAGCATTTT.

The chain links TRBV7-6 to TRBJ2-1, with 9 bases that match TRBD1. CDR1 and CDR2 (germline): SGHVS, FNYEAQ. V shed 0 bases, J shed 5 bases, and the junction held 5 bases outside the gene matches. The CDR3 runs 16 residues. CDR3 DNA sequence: TGTGCCAGCAGCTTAGCGAGGGACAGGGCCCACAATGAGCAGTTCTTC. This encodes CASSLARDRAHNEQFF.

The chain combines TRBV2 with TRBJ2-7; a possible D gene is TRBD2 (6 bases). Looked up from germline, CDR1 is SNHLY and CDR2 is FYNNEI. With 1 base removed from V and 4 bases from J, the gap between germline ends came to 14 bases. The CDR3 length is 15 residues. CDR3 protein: CASSEGRVTLYEQYV. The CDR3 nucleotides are TGTGCCAGCAGTGAAGGGAGGGTAACTTTATACGAGCAGTACGTC.

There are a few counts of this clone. The CDR3 region has the DNA TGCGCCAGCCGAGCTAGAGTTTCCACAGATACGCAGTATTTT. As protein: CASRARVSTDTQYF. The V and J genes are TRBV4-3 and TRBJ2-3; D not certain. This CDR3 spans 14 amino acids. The V end was cut by 8 bases, the J end by 2 bases, with 14 bases between. Germline CDR1 reads LGHNA; CDR2 reads YSLEER.

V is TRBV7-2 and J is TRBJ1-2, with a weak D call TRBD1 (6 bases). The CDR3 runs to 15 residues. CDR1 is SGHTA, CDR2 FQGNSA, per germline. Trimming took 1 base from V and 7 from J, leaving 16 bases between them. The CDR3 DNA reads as TGTGCCAGCAGCTTAGATCGGGGGGCGCCGGGTGGCTACACCTTC. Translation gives CASSLDRGAPGGYTF. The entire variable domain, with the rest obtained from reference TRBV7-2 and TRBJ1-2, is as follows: GAGVSQSPSNKVTEKGKDVELRCDPISGHTALYWYRQSLGQGLEFLIYFQGNSAPDKSGLPSDRFSAERTGGSVSTLTIQRTQQEDSAVYLCASSLDRGAPGGYTFGSGTRLTVV.

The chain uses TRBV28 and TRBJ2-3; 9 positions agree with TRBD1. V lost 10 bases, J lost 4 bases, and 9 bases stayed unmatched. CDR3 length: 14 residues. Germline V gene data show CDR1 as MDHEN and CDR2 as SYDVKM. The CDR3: CAITGTGHSDTQYF. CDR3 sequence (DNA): TGTGCCATCACCGGGACAGGGCATTCAGATACGCAGTATTTT.

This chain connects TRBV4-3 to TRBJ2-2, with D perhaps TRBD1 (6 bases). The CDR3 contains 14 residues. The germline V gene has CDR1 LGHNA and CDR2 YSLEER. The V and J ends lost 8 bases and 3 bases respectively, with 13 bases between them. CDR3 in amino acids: CASRGQADTGELFF. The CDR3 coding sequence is TGCGCCAGCCGGGGACAAGCCGACACCGGGGAGCTGTTTTTT.

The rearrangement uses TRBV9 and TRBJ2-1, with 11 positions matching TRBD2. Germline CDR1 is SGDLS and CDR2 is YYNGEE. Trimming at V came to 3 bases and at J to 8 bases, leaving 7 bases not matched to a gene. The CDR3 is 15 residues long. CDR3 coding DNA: TGTGCCAGCAGCGAAACTAGCGGGAGAAGCGATGAGCAGTTCTTC. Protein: CASSETSGRSDEQFF.

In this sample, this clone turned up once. The CDR3 DNA is TGTGCCAGCAGCCCTACGGGGGGCTATGGCTACACCTTC. Translating it yields CASSPTGGYGYTF. The rearrangement uses TRBV11-2 and TRBJ1-2, with a weak D call TRBD1 (5 bases). CDR1 is SGHAT, CDR2 FQNNGV, per germline. V was shortened by 5 bases and J by 4 bases, with 11 bases between the two germline ends. The CDR3 has 13 amino acids.

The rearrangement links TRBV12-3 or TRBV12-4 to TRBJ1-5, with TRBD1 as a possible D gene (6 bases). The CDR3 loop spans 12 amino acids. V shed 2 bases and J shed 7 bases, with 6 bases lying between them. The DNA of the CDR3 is TGTGCCAGCAGTTTAAGGGGGCAGCCCCAGCATTTT. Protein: CASSLRGQPQHF.

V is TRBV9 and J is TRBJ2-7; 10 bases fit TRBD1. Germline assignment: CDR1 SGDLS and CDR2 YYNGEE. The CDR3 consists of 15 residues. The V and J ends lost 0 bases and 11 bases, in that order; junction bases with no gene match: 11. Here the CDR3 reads CASSVEGTGVLGKYF. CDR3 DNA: TGTGCCAGCAGCGTAGAAGGGACAGGGGTCCTCGGGAAGTACTTC.

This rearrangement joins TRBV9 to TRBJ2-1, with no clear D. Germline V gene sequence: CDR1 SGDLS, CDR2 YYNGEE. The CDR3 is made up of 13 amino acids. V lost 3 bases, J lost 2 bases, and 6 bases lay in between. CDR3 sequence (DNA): TGTGCCAGCAGCGATGAGGCCTACAATGAGCAGTTCTTC. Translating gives CASSDEAYNEQFF.

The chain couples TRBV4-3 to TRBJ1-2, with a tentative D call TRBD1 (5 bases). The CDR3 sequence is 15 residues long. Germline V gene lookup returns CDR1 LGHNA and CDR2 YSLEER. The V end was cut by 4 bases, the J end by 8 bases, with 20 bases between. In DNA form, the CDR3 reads TGCGCCAGCAGCCCGACCGGGAGGGGCTTAGAGGGCTACACCTTC. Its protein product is CASSPTGRGLEGYTF.